A single sample is the source of the 18 T cell receptor beta chains below, sequenced in a study of cytomegalovirus exposure and HLA in healthy donors. Sequencing was performed with immunoSEQ multiplex PCR; in TCRdb, only in-frame clones are kept and a portion is missing. The sample lists 97,000 or so clones, 87% seen once, with roughly 4.3% in the top ten. Sequenced: PBMCs. Receptors were obtained from a woman under 40 in good health and CMV-seronegative.

The V call is TRBV28, the J call TRBJ1-2, with D perhaps matching TRBD1 (5 bases). Germline assignment: CDR1 MDHEN and CDR2 SYDVKM. Trimming shortened V by 2 bases and J by 2 bases, and 9 bases separated the two germline ends. CDR3 length equals 14 residues. Here the CDR3 DNA reads TGTGCCAGCAGTTTAAGGGGACTGAACTATGGCTACACCTTC. This gives the protein CASSLRGLNYGYTF.

The table lists this clone with a count of one. V gene TRBV28 combines with J gene TRBJ2-5, with D tentatively TRBD1 (6 bases). V was trimmed by 6 bases and J by 5 bases, leaving 19 bases between them. CDR3 length: 15 residues. Germline V gene sequence: CDR1 MDHEN, CDR2 SYDVKM. CDR3: CASSFRRGRGETQYF. DNA for the CDR3: TGTGCCAGCAGCTTTCGCCGAGGCAGGGGTGAGACCCAGTACTTC.

The sample holds a few counts of this clone. The chain recombines TRBV7-2 with TRBJ1-2; D remains unclear. V was cut by 1 base and J by 5 bases, with 5 bases left in between. CDR1 SGHTA and CDR2 FQGNSA come from the germline V gene. This CDR3 has 12 amino acids. CDR3 residues: CASSLGEYGYTF. CDR3 coding DNA: TGTGCCAGCAGCTTAGGAGAATATGGCTACACCTTC.

This chain uses TRBV5-6 with TRBJ1-1, with 10 bases identical to TRBD1. J gave up 6 bases and V 4 bases, and 6 bases lay outside the gene matches. CDR1 and CDR2 (germline): SGHDT, YYEEEE. The CDR3 consists of 14 residues. Here the CDR3 DNA reads TGTGCCAGCAGCCCAGAGACAGGGGGCGCTGAAGCTTTCTTT. Translation: CASSPETGGAEAFF.

This clone showed up just a few times. V usage is TRBV19 and J usage is TRBJ1-1; D remains unclear. The length of the CDR3 is 14 residues. Germline V CDR1 and CDR2: LNHDA, SQIVND (reference sequence). V was cut by 6 bases and J by 4 bases, with 15 bases left in between. CDR3 coding DNA: TGTGCCAGTAGGATGGGGATGGAGGGCACTGAAGCTTTCTTT. Its protein product is CASRMGMEGTEAFF.

CDR3 loop: CASSLSSGVKIINEQFF. The CDR3, as DNA: TGTGCCAGCAGCTTATCCTCGGGGGTGAAAATTATCAATGAGCAGTTCTTC. The chain uses TRBV11-2 and TRBJ2-1, with D tentatively TRBD2 (6 bases). The CDR3 length is 17 residues. CDR1 is SGHAT, CDR2 FQNNGV, per germline. Trimming cost V 2 bases and J 6 bases, with 20 bases left between them.

The genes are TRBV2 and TRBJ2-1; D remains unclear. The CDR3 loop spans 13 amino acids. Germline V lookup: CDR1 SNHLY, CDR2 FYNNEI. Trimming took 5 bases from V and 4 from J, leaving 9 bases between them. As DNA, the CDR3 is TGTGCCAGCAGTTCCGAGATGTACAATGAGCAGTTCTTC. Translating it yields CASSSEMYNEQFF.

The chain joins TRBV5-6 to TRBJ2-3, with 9 bases aligning to TRBD1. The V gene's germline CDR1 is SGHDT and CDR2 YYEEEE. V was pared by 4 bases and J by 1 base, with 16 bases of the junction left unmatched. The CDR3 loop spans 19 amino acids. CDR3 sequence reads: CASSTTTLGTGMGTDTQYF. The CDR3, as DNA: TGTGCCAGCAGCACCACAACATTAGGGACAGGGATGGGCACAGATACGCAGTATTTT.

CDR3 amino acids: CASSGTGPYEQYF. CDR3 in DNA: TGTGCCAGCAGCGGGACAGGGCCCTACGAGCAGTACTTC. The rearrangement links TRBV27 to TRBJ2-7; 9 nucleotides agree with TRBD1. J lost 2 bases, V lost 6 bases, and 2 bases had no gene match. Germline lookup yields CDR1 MNHEY and CDR2 SMNVEV (reference sequence). The CDR3 runs 13 residues.

The V call is TRBV19, the J call TRBJ1-1; 9 bases map to TRBD1. V lost 6 bases to trimming and J lost 4 bases; unmatched junction nucleotides: 6. Germline CDR1 and CDR2: LNHDA and SQIVND (reference sequence). The CDR3 contains 14 residues. The CDR3 protein is CASRVGQGITEAFF. CDR3 nucleotides: TGTGCCAGTAGAGTTGGACAGGGGATCACTGAAGCTTTCTTT.

This clone has a handful of counts. This rearrangement joins TRBV4-2 to TRBJ2-3; 14 bases fit TRBD2. The germline gives CDR1 LGHNA, CDR2 YNFKEQ. Trimming removed 4 bases from V and 2 bases from J; junction bases left unmatched: 8. This CDR3 has 18 residues. Written as DNA, the CDR3 is TGTGCCAGCAGCCCGGGACTAGCGGGAGAGGGTTACACAGATACGCAGTATTTT. Encoded protein: CASSPGLAGEGYTDTQYF.

The chain couples TRBV9 to TRBJ1-3; no definite D call. The CDR3 sequence is 14 residues long. Per the germline V gene, CDR1 is SGDLS and CDR2 is YYNGEE. Trimming removed 4 bases from V and 4 bases from J, with 12 bases in between. The CDR3 loop reads CASSSDSIGNTIYF. In nucleotides, the CDR3 is TGTGCCAGCAGCAGCGACTCGATAGGAAACACCATATATTTT. Based on the CDR3 plus reference TRBV9 and TRBJ1-3, the full variable domain is DSGVTQTPKHLITATGQRVTLRCSPRSGDLSVYWYQQSLDQGLQFLIQYYNGEERAKGNILERFSAQQFPDLHSELNLSSLELGDSALYFCASSSDSIGNTIYFGEGSWLTVV.

A few counts support this clone. The V gene is TRBV7-9, the J gene TRBJ2-3; TRBD1 matches at 8 bases. Germline V gene sequence: CDR1 SEHNR, CDR2 FQNEAQ (reference sequence). The CDR3 has 13 residues. J was trimmed by 8 bases and V by 3 bases; bases with no gene match: 4. The CDR3 nucleotides are TGTGCCAGCAGCTTGGACAGGGTTCCTACGCAGTATTTT. It is translated as CASSLDRVPTQYF. The variable domain in full, completed from reference TRBV7-9 and TRBJ2-3, reads DTGVSQNPRHKITKRGQNVTFRCDPISEHNRLYWYRQTLGQGPEFLTYFQNEAQLEKSRLLSDRFSAERPKGSFSTLEIQRTEQGDSAMYLCASSLDRVPTQYFGPGTRLTVL.

The gene calls are TRBV5-8 and TRBJ1-5; no firm D call. The V gene's germline CDR1 is SGHTS and CDR2 YDEGEE. Trimming took 1 base from V and 1 from J, leaving 15 bases between them. The CDR3 runs 17 residues. CDR3 bases: TGTGCCAGCAGCTTGATGCACGGGGTAGGGAGCAATCAGCCCCAGCATTTT. Its protein product is CASSLMHGVGSNQPQHF.

The rearrangement links TRBV4-1 to TRBJ1-2, with D unresolved. The V gene lost 2 bases and the J gene lost 8 bases, with 12 bases spanning the gap. CDR1 and CDR2 from the germline V gene are MGHRA and YSYEKL. This CDR3 contains 13 residues. The CDR3 protein is CASSQSSTGGYTF. CDR3 in DNA: TGCGCCAGCAGCCAATCCTCGACGGGGGGCTACACCTTC.

This clone came up once. The gene calls are TRBV2 and TRBJ2-3; D possibly corresponds to TRBD2 (5 bases). Germline V lookup: CDR1 SNHLY, CDR2 FYNNEI. The germline V and J ends were trimmed by 1 base and 0 bases, with 8 bases remaining between them. CDR3 length equals 15 residues. DNA of the CDR3: TGTGCCAGCAGTGAAGTAGTAGCGAGCACAGATACGCAGTATTTT. This encodes CASSEVVASTDTQYF.

This CDR3 is CASSQDYTDTQYF. The CDR3 coding sequence is TGTGCCAGCAGCCAGGACTACACAGATACGCAGTATTTT. V gene TRBV6-4 combines with J gene TRBJ2-3, with D possibly TRBD2 on 6 matching bases. V was shortened by 6 bases and J by 2 bases, with 9 bases between the two germline ends. The CDR3 spans 13 residues. Germline lookup yields CDR1 MRHNA and CDR2 SNTAGT.

CDR3 protein: CASSPGLAATQYF. CDR3 nucleotides: TGTGCCAGCAGCCCCGGACTAGCGGCGACCCAGTACTTC. The rearrangement links TRBV11-2 to TRBJ2-5; 10 positions match TRBD2. The germline V gene has CDR1 SGHAT and CDR2 FQNNGV. V dropped 5 bases and J dropped 7; count of bases not matched to a gene: 4. The CDR3 extends over 13 amino acids. Full variable domain (rest looked up from reference TRBV11-2 and TRBJ2-5): EAGVAQSPRYKIIEKRQSVAFWCNPISGHATLYWYQQILGQGPKLLIQFQNNGVVDDSQLPKDRFSAERLKGVDSTLKIQPAKLEDSAVYLCASSPGLAATQYFGPGTRLLVL.